This TCR beta chain was sequenced during a study of cytomegalovirus exposure and HLA in healthy donors. The overall study: Later analysis reported that the approximately 110 validation repertoires shared the platform of the roughly 670 first-cohort repertoires.

Here immunoSEQ multiplex PCR was the method, and the copy in TCRdb shows in-frame clones only, minus some. The data contain approximately 280,000 clones, 85% to 90% of them singletons. The donors were part of the validation cohort, which consisted of more than 90 subjects and was separate from the first cohort of several hundred subjects. Input material: PBMCs. This clonotype originated in a woman between 18 and 29 years old in good health and CMV-seronegative.

Here the CDR3 reads CASSIDRDRGYGYTF. The CDR3 DNA reads TGTGCCAGTAGTATAGATCGAGACAGGGGCTATGGCTACACCTTC. This rearrangement joins TRBV19 to TRBJ1-2; 8 positions match TRBD1. This CDR3 region has 15 residues. CDR1 and CDR2 (germline): LNHDA, SQIVND (reference sequence). The trim removed 0 bases at V and 4 bases at J, leaving 4 bases unmatched.